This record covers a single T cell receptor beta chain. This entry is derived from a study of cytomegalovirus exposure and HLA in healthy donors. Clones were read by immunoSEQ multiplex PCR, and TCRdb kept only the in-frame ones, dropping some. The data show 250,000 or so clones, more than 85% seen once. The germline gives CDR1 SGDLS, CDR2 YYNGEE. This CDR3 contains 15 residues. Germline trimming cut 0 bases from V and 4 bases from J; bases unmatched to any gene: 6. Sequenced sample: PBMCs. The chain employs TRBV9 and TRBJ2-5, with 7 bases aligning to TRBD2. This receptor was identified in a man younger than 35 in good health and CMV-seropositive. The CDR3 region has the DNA TGTGCCAGCAGCGTAGGGACTAGTGGGGTAGAGACCCAGTACTTC. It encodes CASSVGTSGVETQYF.